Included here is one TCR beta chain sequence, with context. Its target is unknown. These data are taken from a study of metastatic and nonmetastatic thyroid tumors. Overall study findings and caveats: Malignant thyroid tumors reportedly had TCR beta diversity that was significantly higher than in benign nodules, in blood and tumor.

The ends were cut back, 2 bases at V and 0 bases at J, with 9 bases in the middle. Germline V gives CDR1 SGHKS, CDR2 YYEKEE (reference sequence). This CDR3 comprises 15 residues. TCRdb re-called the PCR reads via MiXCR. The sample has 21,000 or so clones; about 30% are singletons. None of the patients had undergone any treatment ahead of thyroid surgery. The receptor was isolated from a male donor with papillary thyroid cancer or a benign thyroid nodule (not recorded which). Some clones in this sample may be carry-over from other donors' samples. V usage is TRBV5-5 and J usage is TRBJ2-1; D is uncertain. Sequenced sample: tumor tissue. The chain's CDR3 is CASSLTVSSYNEQFF. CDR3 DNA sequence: TGTGCCAGCAGCTTAACGGTTAGCTCCTACAATGAGCAGTTCTTC.